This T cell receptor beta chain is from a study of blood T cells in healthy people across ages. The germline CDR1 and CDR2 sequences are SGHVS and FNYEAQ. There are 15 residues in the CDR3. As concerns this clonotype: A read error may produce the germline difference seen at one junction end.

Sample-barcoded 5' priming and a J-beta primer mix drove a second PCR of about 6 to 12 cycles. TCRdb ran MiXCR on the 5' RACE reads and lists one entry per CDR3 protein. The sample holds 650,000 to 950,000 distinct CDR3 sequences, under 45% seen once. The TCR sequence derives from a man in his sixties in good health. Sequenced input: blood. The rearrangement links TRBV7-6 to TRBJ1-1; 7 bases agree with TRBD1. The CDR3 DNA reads TGTGCCGGCAGCTCCGCAAGACAGGGTGGCACTGAGGCTTTCTTT. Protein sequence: CAGSSARQGGTEAFF.